Listed below are T cell receptor beta chains from one sample, sequenced in a study of response to subunit inactivated influenza vaccine. One entry per CDR3 protein results from TCRdb running MiXCR on the RT-PCR reads. The sample carries fewer than 700,000 distinct CDR3 sequences, 10% to 15% recorded once. This specimen consisted of PBMCs from blood, obtained roughly 48 days after vaccination. The receptors were gathered from a middle-aged man who received an inactivated influenza vaccine. Each CDR3 is given with its conserved first and last residue. The D gene is left open where the match is weak. Clone size is stated in some rows and not others, as once, few, many or a class when expanded.

clone size	V gene	J gene	D gene	CDR3 protein	CDR3 DNA
.	TRBV6-4	TRBJ2-1	.	CASSEQGGYEQFF	TGTGCCAGCAGTGAACAGGGTGGCTATGAGCAGTTCTTC
.	TRBV7-6	TRBJ2-5	.	CASSPGNSYIETQYF	TGTGCCAGCAGCCCCGGTAATAGTTATATCGAGACCCAGTACTTC
many	TRBV27	TRBJ2-2	.	CASSSRLANTGELFF	TGTGCCAGCAGTTCAAGACTAGCGAACACCGGGGAGCTGTTTTTT
.	TRBV5-1	TRBJ2-1	TRBD1	CASGGTGGHNEQFF	TGCGCCAGCGGTGGGACAGGGGGCCACAATGAGCAGTTCTTC
many	TRBV4-1	TRBJ2-1	.	CASSQEETVHEQFF	TGCGCCAGCAGCCAAGAGGAGACTGTTCATGAGCAGTTCTTC
few	TRBV18	TRBJ1-1	.	CASSLRRGDGTEAFF	TGTGCCAGCTCACTACGCCGGGGAGATGGGACTGAAGCTTTCTTT
few	TRBV2	TRBJ1-5	.	CASKEQSNQPQHF	TGTGCCAGCAAGGAACAGAGCAATCAGCCCCAGCATTTT
many	TRBV12-3/TRBV12-4	TRBJ1-2	.	CASNNGVGYTF	TGTGCCAGCAATAATGGGGTCGGCTACACCTTC
few	TRBV12-3/TRBV12-4	TRBJ2-5	.	CASSPGTAGGETQYF	TGTGCCAGCAGCCCCGGGACAGCAGGGGGGGAGACCCAGTACTTC
.	TRBV7-9	TRBJ2-7	.	CASSLGEGFPSSYEQYF	TGTGCCAGCAGCTTAGGTGAAGGCTTCCCTAGCTCCTACGAGCAGTACTTC
few	TRBV12-3/TRBV12-4	TRBJ1-1	.	CASSWGTMTEAFF	TGTGCCAGCAGTTGGGGGACAATGACTGAAGCTTTCTTT
few	TRBV20-1	TRBJ2-1	TRBD2	CSARDLTSGRIYNEQFF	TGCAGTGCTAGAGATCTGACTAGCGGGAGAATTTATAATGAGCAGTTCTTC
many	TRBV29-1	TRBJ2-7	TRBD1	CSVEDRSTGVQGEQYF	TGCAGCGTTGAAGATCGGTCCACAGGGGTCCAGGGCGAGCAGTACTTC
.	TRBV7-9	TRBJ1-6	.	CASSPAGEYNSPLHF	TGTGCCAGCAGCCCGGCAGGGGAATATAATTCACCCCTCCACTTT
many	TRBV27	TRBJ2-7	.	CASSTPMRVRNGYEQYF	TGTGCCAGCAGCACTCCGATGAGGGTGCGTAATGGCTACGAGCAGTACTTC
many	TRBV6-2/TRBV6-3	TRBJ2-7	TRBD1	CASSRRGQGVQYF	TGTGCCAGCAGTCGTAGAGGACAGGGGGTACAATACTTC
.	TRBV5-1	TRBJ2-1	TRBD1	CASSIGQGPYNEQFF	TGCGCCAGCAGCATAGGACAGGGACCCTACAATGAGCAGTTCTTC
.	TRBV4-1	TRBJ2-3	TRBD2	CASRPGTTRDTQYF	TGCGCCAGCAGACCGGGGACTACCCGAGATACGCAGTATTTT
.	TRBV6-1	TRBJ2-1	TRBD1	CASRIGQGAYNEQFF	TGTGCCAGCAGGATCGGACAGGGGGCGTACAATGAGCAGTTCTTC
few	TRBV12-3/TRBV12-4	TRBJ1-1	TRBD1	CASRGTGMNTEAFF	TGTGCCAGCAGGGGGACAGGAATGAACACTGAAGCTTTCTTT
many	TRBV20-1	TRBJ1-2	TRBD1	CSAGQGVGYGYTF	TGCAGTGCAGGACAGGGAGTTGGCTATGGCTACACCTTC
.	TRBV7-6	TRBJ2-7	.	CASSLAQGTATEQYF	TGTGCCAGCAGCTTAGCGCAAGGGACTGCTACCGAGCAGTACTTC
.	TRBV7-9	TRBJ2-3	TRBD1	CALAGQVTDTQYF	TGTGCACTGGCGGGACAGGTCACAGATACGCAGTATTTT
many	TRBV29-1	TRBJ2-1	.	CSVDRGTWNEQFF	TGCAGCGTTGACAGGGGAACCTGGAATGAGCAGTTCTTC
.	TRBV12-3/TRBV12-4	TRBJ2-2	.	CASGLAVNTGELFF	TGTGCCAGTGGATTGGCGGTGAACACCGGGGAGCTGTTTTTT
once	TRBV12-3/TRBV12-4	TRBJ2-1	TRBD2	CASSFSGVGGRLASSYNEQFF	TGTGCCAGCAGTTTTTCCGGGGTGGGCGGGAGGTTGGCGAGTTCCTACAATGAGCAGTTCTTC
.	TRBV5-1	TRBJ2-5	TRBD2	CASSLAYWREAGETQYF	TGCGCCAGCAGCTTGGCCTATTGGCGGGAGGCAGGAGAGACCCAGTACTTC
many	TRBV29-1	TRBJ2-3	TRBD2	CSVEGTSGDTQYF	TGCAGCGTTGAAGGGACTAGCGGGGATACGCAGTATTTT
many	TRBV25-1	TRBJ2-1	TRBD2	CASSDDMTSGYYNEQFF	TGTGCCAGCAGTGACGATATGACTAGCGGTTATTACAATGAGCAGTTCTTC
many	TRBV3-1	TRBJ2-1	TRBD1	CASSQARGLSYNEQFF	TGTGCCAGCAGCCAAGCCAGGGGGCTTTCCTACAATGAGCAGTTCTTC
many	TRBV9	TRBJ1-4	TRBD1	CASSPSGGLTEKLFF	TGTGCCAGCAGCCCGTCAGGGGGGCTAACGGAAAAACTGTTTTTT
.	TRBV4-3	TRBJ1-5	.	CASSQDLEGSQPQHF	TGCGCCAGCAGCCAAGATCTGGAGGGGAGCCAGCCCCAGCATTTT
few	TRBV20-1	TRBJ2-3	TRBD2	CSAPRRLAGAVDTQYF	TGCAGTGCTCCCCGCCGACTAGCGGGAGCGGTAGATACGCAGTATTTT
few	TRBV3-1	TRBJ2-7	.	CASSQGVVEQYF	TGTGCCAGCAGCCAAGGAGTAGTCGAGCAGTACTTC
.	TRBV18	TRBJ2-2	.	CASSRQRVNTGELFF	TGTGCCAGCTCTCGACAGCGAGTGAACACCGGGGAGCTGTTTTTT
many	TRBV29-1	TRBJ2-6	.	CSVDPSGANVLTF	TGCAGCGTTGATCCCTCTGGGGCCAACGTCCTGACTTTC
once	TRBV19	TRBJ2-6	TRBD1	CASRRTGRAGANVLTF	TGTGCCAGCCGCCGGACAGGACGAGCTGGGGCCAACGTCCTGACTTTC
few	TRBV29-1	TRBJ1-3	.	CSARDPGNTIYF	TGCAGCGCGAGAGATCCTGGAAACACCATATATTTT
.	TRBV6-8	TRBJ2-7	TRBD1	CASSYVFGRGRHEQYF	TGTGCCAGCAGTTACGTCTTCGGCAGGGGGAGACACGAGCAGTACTTC
.	TRBV5-1	TRBJ2-7	.	CASSPTSGEMYEQYF	TGCGCCAGCAGCCCGACATCCGGAGAGATGTACGAGCAGTACTTC
.	TRBV7-2	TRBJ2-3	TRBD2	CASSYSGRAQYF	TGTGCCAGCAGCTATAGCGGGAGGGCGCAGTATTTT
.	TRBV5-1	TRBJ1-2	TRBD1	CASSSTGGLERGYTF	TGCGCCAGCAGCTCGACAGGGGGCCTGGAGAGGGGCTACACCTTC
few	TRBV7-2	TRBJ2-3	.	CASSPGGLLTDTQYF	TGTGCCAGCAGCCCCGGGGGACTCCTCACAGATACGCAGTATTTT
.	TRBV7-2	TRBJ2-3	TRBD1	CASSSGTGLKDTQYF	TGTGCCAGCAGCTCCGGGACAGGGCTCAAAGATACGCAGTATTTT
few	TRBV9	TRBJ2-1	.	CASSVAAQGGIDEQFF	TGTGCCAGCAGCGTTGCCGCCCAGGGGGGGATAGATGAGCAGTTCTTC
.	TRBV7-6	TRBJ1-1	TRBD1	CASSLRVQGARAFF	TGTGCCAGCAGCTTAAGGGTTCAGGGGGCGCGAGCTTTCTTT